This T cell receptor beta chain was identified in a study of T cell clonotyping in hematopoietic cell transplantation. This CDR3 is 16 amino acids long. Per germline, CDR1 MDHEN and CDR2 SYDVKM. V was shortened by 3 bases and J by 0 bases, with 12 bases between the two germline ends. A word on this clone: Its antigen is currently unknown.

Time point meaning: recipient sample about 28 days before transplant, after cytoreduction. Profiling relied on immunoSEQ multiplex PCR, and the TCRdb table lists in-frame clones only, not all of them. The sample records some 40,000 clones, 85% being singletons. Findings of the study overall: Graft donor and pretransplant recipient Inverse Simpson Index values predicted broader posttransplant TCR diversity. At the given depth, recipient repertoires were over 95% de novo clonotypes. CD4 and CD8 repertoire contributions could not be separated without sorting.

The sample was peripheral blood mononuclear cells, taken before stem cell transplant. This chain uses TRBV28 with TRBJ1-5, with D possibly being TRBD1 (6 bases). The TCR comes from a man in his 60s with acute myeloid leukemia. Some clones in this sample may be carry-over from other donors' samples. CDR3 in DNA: TGTGCCAGCAGTTTCAGGCAGGGGTATAGCAATCAGCCCCAGCATTTT. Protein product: CASSFRQGYSNQPQHF.